These 8 T cell receptor beta chains were all obtained from the same sample, sequenced in a study of T cells after yellow fever vaccination. A single record per CDR3 protein comes from TCRdb applying MiXCR to the 5' RACE reads. The sample carries a few hundred thousand distinct CDR3 sequences, around 16% recorded once. The sample in question was PBMCs, obtained 5 days after the first yellow fever vaccination. Every receptor here comes from a man aged 18 to 29 who received the YFV17D yellow fever vaccine.

The chain is built from TRBV9 and TRBJ2-5; D remains ambiguous. V lost 0 bases to trimming and J lost 2 bases, with 8 bases between them. The CDR3 consists of 14 residues. Germline-derived CDR1 and CDR2 are SGDLS and YYNGEE. The CDR3 sequence: CASSVVPGQETQYF. For the CDR3, the DNA is TGTGCCAGCAGCGTAGTTCCTGGTCAAGAGACCCAGTACTTC.

Many counts were recorded for this clonotype. The rearrangement joins TRBV5-1 to TRBJ2-7; a possible D gene is TRBD1 (6 bases). The germline V and J ends were trimmed by 4 bases and 3 bases, with 17 bases remaining between them. The CDR3 contains 15 residues. CDR1 and CDR2 from the germline V gene are SGHRS and YFSETQ. The CDR3 region is CASSLAGTLGYEQYF. The CDR3 DNA reads TGCGCCAGCAGCCTCGCCGGGACACTCGGCTACGAGCAGTACTTC.

This clonotype came up a few times. The V gene is TRBV3-1, the J gene TRBJ2-1; D perhaps matches TRBD2 (5 bases). Germline loops: CDR1 LGHDT, CDR2 YNNKEL (reference sequence). The CDR3 totals 12 residues. The V gene lost 1 base and the J gene lost 12 bases, with 10 bases spanning the gap. The CDR3 bases are TGTGCCAGCAGCCAAGGCGTCCGGGGGCAGTTCTTC. Protein: CASSQGVRGQFF.

This clonotype occurred a few times. The rearrangement links TRBV4-3 to TRBJ2-4; the match to TRBD2 covers 12 bases. V trimming: 0 bases; J trimming: 6 bases; junction bases outside the gene matches: 0. Germline CDR1 and CDR2: LGHNA and YSLEER. The CDR3 is 15 residues long. The CDR3 nucleotides are TGCGCCAGCAGCCAAGAGGGACTAGCGGGAAACATTCAGTACTTC. Translation gives CASSQEGLAGNIQYF.

The chain recombines TRBV19 with TRBJ2-1; 11 nucleotides align to TRBD2. CDR1 is LNHDA and CDR2 is SQIVND in the germline V gene (reference sequence). There are 15 residues in the CDR3. The V segment lost 6 bases and the J segment 6 bases; nucleotides outside the gene matches: 7. The CDR3: CASRITSGGINEQFF. The CDR3 DNA is TGTGCCAGTAGGATTACTAGCGGGGGCATCAATGAGCAGTTCTTC.

This clonotype was detected a few times. The chain joins TRBV6-1 to TRBJ2-5; TRBD2 aligns across 13 bases. J lost 11 bases, V lost 6 bases, and 12 bases had no gene match. Germline-derived CDR1 and CDR2 are MNHNS and SASEGT. CDR3 size: 15 residues. DNA for the CDR3: TGTGCCAGCAGCAGACTAGCGGGGGGCCCGGTGCGACAGTACTTC. Protein product: CASSRLAGGPVRQYF.

This clonotype was counted between two and nine times. The chain recombines TRBV24-1 with TRBJ1-5; D gene uncertain. The CDR3 is 13 residues long. V was pared by 4 bases and J by 4 bases, with 7 bases between. Germline V lookup: CDR1 KGHDR, CDR2 SFDVKD. Here the CDR3 DNA reads TGTGCCACCAGTGAAGCAGGAAATCAGCCCCAGCATTTT. Encoded protein: CATSEAGNQPQHF.

This clonotype appeared a few times. The CDR3 region is CASRPGQGRGEQYF. CDR3 nucleotide sequence: TGTGCCAGCAGACCCGGACAGGGACGCGGCGAGCAGTACTTC. The rearrangement links TRBV6-1 to TRBJ2-7; 8 bases are a match to TRBD1. Trimming removed 6 bases from V and 6 bases from J; junction bases left unmatched: 10. The length of the CDR3 is 14 residues. Germline assignment: CDR1 MNHNS and CDR2 SASEGT.